The rows below give T cell receptor beta chains drawn from one sample of a study of T cell changes during pregnancy in multiple sclerosis. TCRdb keeps only in-frame clones here, not all; method: immunoSEQ multiplex PCR. This table has about 36,000 clones, about nine tenths appearing once. The sample here was CD8+ T cells from peripheral blood mononuclear cells, taken in the third trimester of pregnancy. All receptors come from a female donor with multiple sclerosis, enrolled in a pregnancy study. The CDR3 runs from the conserved cysteine through the conserved F or W. The D gene is left open where the match is weak. For some rows the clone size is stated as once, few or many, or as a class when expanded; others skip it.

>TRBJ1-3|TRBV29-1|-|TRBD1|8
TGCAGCGTGGGGACAGGGTATTTT
CSVGTGYF
>TRBJ1-1|TRBV5-6|once|-|14
TGTGCCAGCAGCTTGGGCGTAGTGAACACTGAAGCTTTCTTT
CASSLGVVNTEAFF
>TRBJ1-3|TRBV6-5|-|-|15
TGTGCCAGCAGTGCCGACAGGTCCTCTGGAAACACCATATATTTT
CASSADRSSGNTIYF
>TRBJ1-6|TRBV2|few|-|16
TGTGCCAGCAGTGAAAGGACAGCCACCAGTAATTCACCCCTCCACTTT
CASSERTATSNSPLHF
>TRBJ1-5|TRBV27|-|-|13
TGTGCCAGCAAAAACCCGCAGGCCGAAACCCAGCATTTT
CASKNPQAETQHF
>TRBJ2-1|TRBV7-2|-|-|17
TGTGCCAGCAGCCCTCTAATCGGGTTTAGCGGTAACAATGAGCAGTTCTTC
CASSPLIGFSGNNEQFF
>TRBJ2-7|TRBV4-2|medium-sized|-|16
TGTGCCAGCAGCCAAGGAGGGGGGGATAGCTCCTACGAGCAGTACTTC
CASSQGGGDSSYEQYF
>TRBJ2-6|TRBV7-8|-|TRBD2|17
TGTGCCAGCAGCTTAATCGGGGGGGGGACTGGGGCCAACGTCCTGACTTTC
CASSLIGGGTGANVLTF
>TRBJ1-1|TRBV6-5|-|-|16
TGTGCCAGCAGTTACGGGTATGAATCTAGGGGCACTGAAGCTTTCTTT
CASSYGYESRGTEAFF
>TRBJ1-4|TRBV27|-|-|13
TGTGCCAGCAGTTCTTTTTCGAGGGAAAAACTGTTTTTT
CASSSFSREKLFF
>TRBJ2-1|TRBV6-5|-|-|12
TGTGCCAGCAGCACAGGGAGCGATGAGCAGTTCTTC
CASSTGSDEQFF
>TRBJ1-2|TRBV19|once|-|14
TGTGCCAGTAGTCTTAGTGATTCCTTCTATGGCTACACCTTC
CASSLSDSFYGYTF
>TRBJ2-1|TRBV14|-|-|15
TGTGCCAGCAGCCGAAAGGGGAATGGGATAGATGAGCAGTTCTTC
CASSRKGNGIDEQFF
>TRBJ2-3|TRBV27|-|-|13
TGTGCCAGCAGTTCCCCGGTCGCCGATACGCAGTATTTT
CASSSPVADTQYF
>TRBJ2-1|TRBV7-9|once|TRBD2|16
TGTGCCAGCAGCCTATGCTGCGGCGGGAGGGCCCATGAGCAGTTCTTC
CASSLCCGGRAHEQFF
>TRBJ2-5|TRBV7-9|-|TRBD2|16
TGTGCCAGCAGCTCCCCTAGCGGGGGGATACAAGAGACCCAGTACTTC
CASSSPSGGIQETQYF
>TRBJ1-1|TRBV6-1|-|-|17
TGTGCCAGCAGTGACCGACTCGGGGGGGCGATGAACACTGAAGCTTTCTTT
CASSDRLGGAMNTEAFF
>TRBJ1-1|TRBV10-3|-|-|13
TGTGCCATCAGTGATAGTACTAACACTGAAGCTTTCTTT
CAISDSTNTEAFF
>TRBJ2-7|TRBV11-1|-|-|15
TGTGCCAGCAGCTTCTGGACCAATCCGGGGGACGAGCAGTACTTC
CASSFWTNPGDEQYF
>TRBJ2-2|TRBV7-9|-|TRBD2|15
TGTGCCAGCAGCGGAGACCGGGGGGAACACGGGGAGCTGTTTTTT
CASSGDRGEHGELFF
>TRBJ1-1|TRBV18|-|-|13
TGTGCCAGCTCACCCGAGGAGAACACTGAAGCTTTCTTT
CASSPEENTEAFF
>TRBJ1-2|TRBV19|-|TRBD1|14
TGTGCCAGTAGTATACAGGGGGCTATCTATGGCTACACCTTC
CASSIQGAIYGYTF
>TRBJ1-1|TRBV18|-|TRBD1|17
TGTGCCAGCTCACCGGGGGACAGGGGGCCCTGGGGCACTGAAGCTTTCTTT
CASSPGDRGPWGTEAFF
>TRBJ2-1|TRBV21-1|-|-|11
TGTGCCAGAGGAGGGGTTAATGAGCAGTTCTTC
CARGGVNEQFF
>TRBJ2-7|TRBV7-9|once|-|11
TGTGCCAGCAGCTCCTTCGACGAGCAGTACTTC
CASSSFDEQYF
>TRBJ1-2|TRBV30|-|-|13
TGTGCCTGGAGCGTAACTGCTAACTATGGCTACACCTTC
CAWSVTANYGYTF
>TRBJ2-1|TRBV7-5|-|-|16
TGTGTCAGAAGCCCCATGGGGGGGAACTCCTACAATGAGCAGTTCTTC
CVRSPMGGNSYNEQFF